Below are 17 T cell receptor beta chains sequenced from a single sample in a study of cytomegalovirus exposure and HLA in healthy donors. Both 60 Vbeta primers and 13 Jbeta primers went into the PCR. Sequenced by immunoSEQ multiplex PCR; TCRdb stores in-frame clones only, minus some. The sample shows about 150,000 clones, under 75% of them seen only once. Material: PBMCs. The receptors come from a woman in her sixties in good health and CMV-seropositive.

The V and J genes are TRBV5-1 and TRBJ2-2; 7 nucleotides match TRBD1. The CDR3 spans 18 residues. Germline assignment: CDR1 SGHRS and CDR2 YFSETQ. J lost 2 bases, V lost 4 bases, and 14 bases had no gene match. CDR3: CASSVSWDRQLNTGELFF. The DNA for the CDR3 is TGCGCCAGCAGCGTATCATGGGACAGACAACTTAACACCGGGGAGCTGTTTTTT.

The V call is TRBV6-5, the J call TRBJ1-1; D gene uncertain. The CDR3 is 14 amino acids. Trimming pared 6 bases from V and 0 bases from J, leaving 11 bases between. Germline CDR1 MNHEY, CDR2 SVGAGI. For the CDR3, the DNA is TGTGCCAGCAGCCTCGGAGTTATGAACACTGAAGCTTTCTTT. Its protein is CASSLGVMNTEAFF.

The CDR3 DNA sequence: TGTGCCTGGGCCCTTAGACAGACCTCTGGAAACACCATATATTTT. This sequence encodes CAWALRQTSGNTIYF. This chain links TRBV30 with TRBJ1-3; D might be TRBD1 (5 bases). Deletions cut 5 bases from V and 0 bases from J, with 14 bases between. Germline values: CDR1 GTSNPN, CDR2 SVGIG (reference sequence). The CDR3 contains 15 residues. The full variable domain, with the rest looked up from reference TRBV30 and TRBJ1-3, is SQTIHQWPATLVQPVGSPLSLECTVEGTSNPNLYWYRQAAGRGLQLLFYSVGIGQISSEVPQNLSASRPQDRQFILSSKKLLLSDSGFYLCAWALRQTSGNTIYFGEGSWLTVV.

The chain joins TRBV4-3 to TRBJ1-1, with 12 bases identical to TRBD1. Germline CDR1 is LGHNA and CDR2 is YSLEER. This CDR3 contains 14 residues. Trimming removed 2 bases from V and 12 bases from J; junction bases left unmatched: 7. This CDR3 is CASSQLRDRGLPFF. The DNA of the CDR3 is TGCGCCAGCAGCCAACTCCGGGACAGGGGGCTGCCTTTCTTT.

V and J are TRBV11-2 and TRBJ1-2, with a possible D match to TRBD1 (5 bases). The germline V gene has CDR1 SGHAT and CDR2 FQNNGV. Between the trimmed V and J ends, which lost 2 bases and 6 bases, there was a span of 13 bases. The CDR3 is made up of 14 amino acids. The CDR3 DNA sequence: TGTGCCAGCAGCTTAAACGGGGGGTCGGATGGCTACACCTTC. Translating it yields CASSLNGGSDGYTF.

This clone appeared a few times. The CDR3 nucleotides read TGTGCCAGCAGCTTCAGTAACTATGGCTACACCTTC. Translating it yields CASSFSNYGYTF. The chain has TRBV7-9 and TRBJ1-2; no firm D call. The CDR3 loop spans 12 amino acids. Trimming cost V 3 bases and J 1 base, with 3 bases left between them. From germline, CDR1 is SEHNR and CDR2 FQNEAQ (reference sequence).

V is TRBV5-1 and J is TRBJ2-6; D is possibly TRBD2 (6 bases). V dropped 5 bases and J dropped 0 bases, with 9 bases sitting between them. The CDR3 has 15 residues. Germline lookup yields CDR1 SGHRS and CDR2 YFSETQ. CDR3 amino acids: CASREGNSGANVLTF. The CDR3 nucleotides are TGCGCCAGCAGGGAGGGGAACTCTGGGGCCAACGTCCTGACTTTC.

This chain links TRBV2 with TRBJ2-1; TRBD2 aligns across 8 bases. Germline lookup yields CDR1 SNHLY and CDR2 FYNNEI. The J segment lost 6 bases and the V segment lost 3 bases, leaving 1 base of the junction unmatched. This CDR3 has 13 residues. In DNA, the CDR3 is TGTGCCAGCAGTGACGGGACTAGCAATGAGCAGTTCTTC. It yields the protein CASSDGTSNEQFF.

This clone has a handful of counts. The rearrangement joins TRBV6-5 to TRBJ1-5, with D possibly matching TRBD1 (6 bases). Per the germline V gene, CDR1 is MNHEY and CDR2 is SVGAGI. This CDR3 contains 15 residues. Trimming removed 6 bases from V and 0 bases from J, with 12 bases in between. The CDR3 region has the DNA TGTGCCAGCAGGCGGACAGCTAATAGCAATCAGCCCCAGCATTTT. Protein product: CASRRTANSNQPQHF.

The table lists this clone with a few counts. J is TRBJ2-5 and V is TRBV5-6, with 7 bases matching TRBD1. The J call may be faulty, since TRBJ2-7 better matches the DNA end. CDR1 is SGHDT, CDR2 YYEEEE, per germline. The CDR3 sequence is 13 residues long. CDR3 coding DNA: TGTGCCAGCAGCGGGGACAGAACCTACGAGCAGTACTTC. This encodes CASSGDRTYEQYF.

This rearrangement joins TRBV5-1 to TRBJ2-3; D perhaps matches TRBD2 (6 bases). The V and J ends lost 3 bases and 1 base respectively, with 21 bases between them. The V gene's germline CDR1 is SGHRS and CDR2 YFSETQ. The CDR3 is 18 residues long. The CDR3 loop is CASSYVPQTRGGTDTQYF. The CDR3 DNA follows: TGCGCCAGCAGCTATGTTCCCCAGACTAGAGGTGGCACAGATACGCAGTATTTT.

The chain couples TRBV5-5 to TRBJ2-7, with 11 bases fitting TRBD1. After removal of 4 bases from V and 4 bases from J, the junction contained 4 bases not matched to a gene. The CDR3 has 14 residues. From germline, CDR1 is SGHKS and CDR2 YYEKEE (reference sequence). Here the CDR3 DNA reads TGTGCCAGCAGCCGGACAGGGGGCGGGTACGAGCAGTACTTC. Amino acid sequence: CASSRTGGGYEQYF.

This sequence joins TRBV21-1 and TRBJ1-1; the table's TRBD1 call for D was not verified on the DNA. TRBV21-1 constitutes a pseudogene. This CDR3 region has 14 residues. This CDR3 reads CASSTQQGDTEAFF. CDR3 in DNA: TGTGCCAGCAGCACCCAACAGGGGGACACTGAAGCTTTCTTT.

V and J are TRBV5-1 and TRBJ2-1; D possibly corresponds to TRBD2 (5 bases). V lost 3 bases, J lost 0 bases, and 10 bases lay in between. Germline lookup yields CDR1 SGHRS and CDR2 YFSETQ. The CDR3 is made up of 15 amino acids. The CDR3 loop reads CASSSLASSYNEQFF. As DNA, the CDR3 is TGCGCCAGCAGCTCCTTAGCGAGCTCCTACAATGAGCAGTTCTTC. Based on the CDR3 plus reference TRBV5-1 and TRBJ2-1, the full variable domain is KAGVTQTPRYLIKTRGQQVTLSCSPISGHRSVSWYQQTPGQGLQFLFEYFSETQRNKGNFPGRFSGRQFSNSRSEMNVSTLELGDSALYLCASSSLASSYNEQFFGPGTRLTVL.

This chain uses TRBV5-1 with TRBJ2-2; 7 bases fit TRBD1. CDR3 length equals 19 residues. V shed 0 bases and J 0 bases; nucleotides not matched to a gene: 11. CDR1 is SGHRS, CDR2 YFSETQ, per germline. The DNA for the CDR3 is TGCGCCAGCAGCTTGGACCCTTCCGACAGGGCTGCGAACACCGGGGAGCTGTTTTTT. This translates into CASSLDPSDRAANTGELFF.

The chain couples TRBV21-1 to TRBJ2-7; TRBD1, the D gene given by the table, was not confirmed from the DNA. TRBV21-1 is shown as a pseudogene. This CDR3 spans 14 amino acids. DNA for the CDR3: TGTGCCAGCAGCTTCGGGACAGCGAGTTACGAGCAGTACTTC. Amino acid sequence: CASSFGTASYEQYF.

This clone came up a few times. The rearrangement uses TRBV7-8 and TRBJ1-5; 8 bases fit TRBD1. Germline V gene lookup returns CDR1 SGHVS and CDR2 FQNEAQ. V dropped 4 bases and J dropped 2; count of bases not matched to a gene: 4. This CDR3 is 15 amino acids long. CDR3 protein: CASSSDREGNQPQHF. Written as DNA, the CDR3 is TGTGCCAGCAGCTCGGACAGGGAGGGCAATCAGCCCCAGCATTTT.